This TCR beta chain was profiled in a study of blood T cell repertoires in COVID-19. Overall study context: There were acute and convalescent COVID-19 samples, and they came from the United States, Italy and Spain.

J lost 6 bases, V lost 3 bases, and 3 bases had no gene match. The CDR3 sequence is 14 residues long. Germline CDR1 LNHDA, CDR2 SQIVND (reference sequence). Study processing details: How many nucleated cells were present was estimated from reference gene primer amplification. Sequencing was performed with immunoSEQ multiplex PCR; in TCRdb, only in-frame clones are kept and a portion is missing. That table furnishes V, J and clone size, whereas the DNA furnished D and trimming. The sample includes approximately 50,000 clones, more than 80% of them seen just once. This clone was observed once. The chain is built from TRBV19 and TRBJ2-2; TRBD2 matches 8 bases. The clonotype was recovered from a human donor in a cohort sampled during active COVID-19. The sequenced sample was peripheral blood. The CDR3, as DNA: TGTGCCAGTAGTATTAACGGGGGGGCCGGGGAGCTGTTTTTT. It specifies CASSINGGAGELFF.